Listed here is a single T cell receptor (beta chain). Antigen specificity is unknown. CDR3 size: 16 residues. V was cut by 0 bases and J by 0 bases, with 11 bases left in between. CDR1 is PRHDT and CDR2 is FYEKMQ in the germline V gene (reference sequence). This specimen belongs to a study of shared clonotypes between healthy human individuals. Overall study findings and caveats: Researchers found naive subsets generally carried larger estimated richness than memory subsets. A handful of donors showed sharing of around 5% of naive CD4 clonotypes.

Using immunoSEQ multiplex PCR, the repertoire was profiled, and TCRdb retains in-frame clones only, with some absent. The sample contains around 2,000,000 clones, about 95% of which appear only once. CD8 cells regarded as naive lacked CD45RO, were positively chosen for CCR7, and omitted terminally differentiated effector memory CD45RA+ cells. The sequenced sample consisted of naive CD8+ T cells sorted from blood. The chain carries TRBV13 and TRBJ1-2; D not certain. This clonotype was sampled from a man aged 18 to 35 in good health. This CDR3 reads CASSLGMQETNYGYTF. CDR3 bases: TGTGCCAGCAGCTTAGGCATGCAGGAAACTAACTATGGCTACACCTTC.